This is a list of T cell receptor beta chains from one sample in a study of blood T cell repertoires in COVID-19. Generated by immunoSEQ multiplex PCR, the TCRdb table keeps only in-frame clones and is missing some. Here the sample spans roughly 180,000 clones, about four fifths being singletons. Sequences were obtained from peripheral blood. The receptors were gathered from a man aged 35-49 years who had recovered from COVID-19. Each CDR3 is given with its conserved first and last residue.

v_call	cdr3_length	j_call	cdr3_aa
TRBV27	11	TRBJ2-7	CASSATGEQYF
TRBV12-3/TRBV12-4	13	TRBJ2-7	CASSPLAGGKQYF
TRBV4-2	15	TRBJ1-5	CASSQDGQPGQPQHF
TRBV19	15	TRBJ1-2	CASSIISGVNYGYTF
TRBV11-3	14	TRBJ2-3	CASSPGQSTDTQYF
TRBV29-1	12	TRBJ2-7	CSVGVQGYEQYF
TRBV6-2/TRBV6-3	15	TRBJ2-1	CASSTGTSGVYEQFF
TRBV10-3	12	TRBJ2-1	CASGQGSNEQFF
TRBV29-1	11	TRBJ1-2	CSVGRANGYTF
TRBV4-2	15	TRBJ2-3	CASSQEWEVLDTQYF
TRBV29-1	15	TRBJ1-1	CSVATGGKVNTEAFF
TRBV25-1	13	TRBJ1-2	CASSHRGASGYTF
TRBV7-6	16	TRBJ2-2	CASRELGPVNTGELFF
TRBV7-2	15	TRBJ2-1	CASSQNRGRYNEQFF
TRBV19	14	TRBJ1-1	CASSILDSNTEAFF
TRBV6-6	13	TRBJ1-1	CASSRGGGTEAFF
TRBV11-1	14	TRBJ1-1	CASSLDRGNTEAFF
TRBV15	15	TRBJ2-7	CATSKNSGGAYEQYF
TRBV28	12	TRBJ1-4	CASGTDGEKLFF
TRBV11-2	12	TRBJ2-2	CASSLDVGELFF
TRBV12-3/TRBV12-4	12	TRBJ1-2	CASSRANYGYTF
TRBV4-3	15	TRBJ1-1	CASSQVSRGNTEAFF
TRBV7-2	13	TRBJ2-5	CASSADRGETQYF
TRBV7-6	13	TRBJ2-3	CASSRTSGDTQYF
TRBV7-2	13	TRBJ2-7	CASSLSGNHEQYF
TRBV11-2	14	TRBJ1-4	CASNAGTGEEKLFF
TRBV7-9	13	TRBJ2-7	CASSFGGAYEQYF
TRBV28	17	TRBJ2-3	CASSSVASGPSTDTQYF
TRBV11-2	17	TRBJ2-5	CASSSTLPGLGSLTQYF
TRBV6-5	15	TRBJ1-6	CASSYGGATGSPLHF
TRBV21-1	15	TRBJ2-1	CASSPTSGRCNEQFF
TRBV9	15	TRBJ2-7	CASSALAGGGYEQYF
TRBV7-2	15	TRBJ1-1	CASSLAGTGDTEAFF
TRBV5-6	12	TRBJ2-1	CASRPFGGEQFF
TRBV7-8	14	TRBJ2-7	CASSLASGAYEQYF
TRBV28	15	TRBJ1-5	CASTSERARNQPQHF
TRBV19	15	TRBJ2-7	CASSIIFDRGYEQYF
TRBV6-5	13	TRBJ1-4	CASRGGGNEKLFF
TRBV11-3	16	TRBJ2-3	CASSSRSGLGTDTQYF
TRBV7-2	16	TRBJ2-3	CASSRWVAGITDTQYF
TRBV19	14	TRBJ1-2	CASGDRDRAYGYTF
TRBV18	14	TRBJ2-5	CASSPTAREETQYF
TRBV12-5	18	TRBJ1-5	CASGLVTLYRGVNQPQHF
TRBV10-3	15	TRBJ2-3	CAISRTSGGTDTQYF
TRBV3-1/TRBV3-2	15	TRBJ1-6	CASSITGAKGSPLHF
TRBV6-6	12	TRBJ1-2	CASSYLADGYTF
TRBV6-2/TRBV6-3	14	TRBJ2-2	CASSSGSSTGELFF
TRBV7-3	15	TRBJ2-1	CASSPRTGGGSEQFF
TRBV7-9	12	TRBJ1-1	CASSGYNTEAFF
TRBV6-5	15	TRBJ1-5	CASEIQGSSNQPQHF
TRBV5-8	15	TRBJ2-1	CASSTGLAGVNEQFF